This T cell receptor beta chain comes out of a study of untreated major depressive disorder. The CDR3 length is 14 residues. The V end lost 4 bases, the J end lost 4 bases, and 10 bases lay between the germline ends. Germline assignment: CDR1 MNHEY and CDR2 SMNVEV (reference sequence). Concerning this clone itself: Its antigen is unknown.

Clones were read by immunoSEQ multiplex PCR, and TCRdb kept only the in-frame ones, dropping some. The sample has about 19,000 clones, roughly nine tenths seen once. Study-level results: Compared with controls, depressed patients showed more TRBV05-01 (Vbeta 5.1) usage in CD4+ T cells.

The J gene is TRBJ1-4, the V gene TRBV27; D may be TRBD1 (6 bases). The material sequenced was CD4+ T cells from PBMCs. This TCR was sampled from a woman aged 35 to 49 with major depressive disorder. The CDR3 spells CASSSDSHNEKLFF. In DNA, the CDR3 is TGTGCCAGCAGTTCGGACAGCCATAATGAAAAACTGTTTTTT.